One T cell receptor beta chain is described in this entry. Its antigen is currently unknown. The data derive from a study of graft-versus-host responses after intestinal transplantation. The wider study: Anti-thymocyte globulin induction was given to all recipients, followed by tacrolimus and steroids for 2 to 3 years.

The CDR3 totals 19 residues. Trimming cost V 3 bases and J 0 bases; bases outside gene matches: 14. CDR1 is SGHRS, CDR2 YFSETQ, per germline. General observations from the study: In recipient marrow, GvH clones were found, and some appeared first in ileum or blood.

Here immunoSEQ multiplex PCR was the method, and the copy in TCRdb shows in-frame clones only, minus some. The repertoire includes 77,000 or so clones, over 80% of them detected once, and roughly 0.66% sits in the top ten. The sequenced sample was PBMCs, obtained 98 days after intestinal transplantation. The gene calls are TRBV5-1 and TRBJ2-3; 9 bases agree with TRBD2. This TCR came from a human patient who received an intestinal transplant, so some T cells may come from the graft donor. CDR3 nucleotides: TGCGCCAGCAGCTCGGACGCGGGAGGGCTGAGCCGAAGCACAGATACGCAGTATTTT. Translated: CASSSDAGGLSRSTDTQYF.